The following is a T cell receptor beta chain sequence with its context. Its antigen specificity is not known. No much larger clonotype is one base removed from it; base qualities were not supplied. The sample comes from a study of blood T cell repertoires in COVID-19 (TCRdb year 2020). Regarding the study in general: The collaborator samples originated in the United States, Italy and Spain and spanned the acute and convalescent phases of COVID-19. The material from the prospective study consisted of cDNA or gDNA derived from T cells, B-cell-depleted T cells, or PBMCs. Deeply sampled blood TCRbeta repertoires from subjects exposed to, actively infected with, or recovered from COVID-19 were included in the dataset. The repertoires were made available in a free public database intended to serve as a resource for research on the immune response to SARS-CoV-2. Samples were obtained from the ongoing ImmuneRACE study (first 160 participants) and from about 1,300 subjects provided by 6 global collaborators. Sample metadata almost always included a de-identified subject ID, COVID-19 status, age in years and sex. HLA class I and class II types, where available, came from metadata supplied by the sample provider rather than from assay-based typing.

Summary of the overall study and its limitations: The quantity of clinical and demographic metadata differed by source and by participant and was supplied without curation.

TCRbeta CDR3 regions were amplified from genomic DNA by means of the immunoSEQ Assay, a bias-controlled multiplex PCR. In the source study's methods: Within the assay, amplification of reference gene primers was used to estimate how many nucleated cells each sample contained. To quantify the absolute abundance of each unique TCRbeta CDR3 rearrangement, sequence reads were collapsed and filtered. Productive Simpson clonality was computed per sample as the square root of Simpson's diversity index over productive rearrangements. Imported from immuneACCESS, the table was reduced by TCRdb to in-frame sequences with V and J called. These copies leave out some clones; in studies compared against another copy, an unresolved V gene accounts for under half, and the cause of the remainder is not known. From that table come the V and J calls and clone size; the DNA was used to work out D and trimming. Within this sample are about 330,000 clones, with 88% of them counted one time only. About 4.7% of the sample is held by the ten biggest clonotypes.

Spanning cysteine to phenylalanine, the CDR3 consists of 14 amino acids. Kept here is only the CDR3 DNA, which spans 42 bases and is read in frame from base 1. CDR1 and CDR2 are drawn from the germline V gene: SGHVS, FQNEAQ. The V and J ends are trimmed by 5 bases and 2 bases, leaving 12 bases between them. In the prospective study, participants were about 18 to 100 years old, resided in under 30 geographic areas of the United States, and were enrolled through a virtual design. In the prospective study, cohorts were assigned on the basis of participant-reported clinical history obtained from a screening survey and a study questionnaire. For ImmuneRACE Cohort 3, a participant was defined as recovered based on two consecutive negative NP/OP PCR tests, clearance by a healthcare professional, or resolution of symptoms. Mobile phlebotomists in the prospective study collected whole blood, serum and a nasopharyngeal or oropharyngeal swab from every participant. Participants in the prospective study had the option to provide additional blood draws and questionnaires over an approximately 2-month period. Blood samples from the prospective study were shipped frozen or at room temperature prior to DNA extraction.

The origin of this receptor is a man aged 25 to 45 who had recovered from COVID-19. Specimen: PBMCs or T cells enriched from blood (not recorded which). Recombination joined TRBV7-8 with TRBJ2-5; TRBD1 might be the D gene, on 6 matching bases. The CDR3 amino acid sequence is: CASSNRDGQETQYF. In nucleotide form, the sequence is TGTGCCAGCAGCAACAGGGACGGACAAGAGACCCAGTACTTC.